Listed below are T cell receptor beta chains from one sample, sequenced in a study of shared clonotypes between healthy human individuals. Assay: immunoSEQ multiplex PCR; the TCRdb copy retains only in-frame clones and omits some. The sample holds about 2.1 million clones; just under 95% are singletons and the top ten take under 2%. Sequenced input: naive CD8+ T cells from PBMCs. These receptors all stem from a man aged 18 to 30 in good health. Some clones in this sample may be carry-over from other donors' samples. Each CDR3 is given with its conserved first and last residue. The D gene is left open where the match is weak. Size is omitted from some rows. Given values are once, few, many or a class for expanded clones.

j_gene	len	d_gene	abundance	v_gene	CDR3nt	CDR3aa
TRBJ2-7	15	TRBD2	.	TRBV9	TGTGCCAGCAGCGTAGAGGGGAGGGGTTCCTACGAGCAGTACTTC	CASSVEGRGSYEQYF
TRBJ1-2	13	.	few	TRBV7-6	TGTGCCAGCAGTCCAGGACGGCACTATGGCTACACCTTC	CASSPGRHYGYTF
TRBJ2-2	15	TRBD1	.	TRBV4-2	TGTGCCAGCAGCACCCGGGACAGGGACACCGGGGAGCTGTTTTTT	CASSTRDRDTGELFF
TRBJ2-1	14	.	.	TRBV5-1	TGCGCCAGCAGCTGGGAAATAGAGGGATATGAGCAGTTCTTC	CASSWEIEGYEQFF
TRBJ2-1	16	.	.	TRBV19	TGTGCCAGTAGTATAGATCTGAGGGTCCGCGCCAGTGAGCAGTTCTTC	CASSIDLRVRASEQFF
TRBJ2-7	16	.	once	TRBV27	TGTGCCAGCAGTTTTCGGCGGGGGCGGGGATCCTACGAGCAGTACTTC	CASSFRRGRGSYEQYF
TRBJ2-3	15	TRBD1	.	TRBV28	TGTGCCAGCAGTTTTACGGGACAGGGGACAGATACGCAGTATTTT	CASSFTGQGTDTQYF
TRBJ2-1	14	.	.	TRBV27	TGTGCCAGCAGTTTTTTAGCGGACTACAATGAGCAGTTCTTC	CASSFLADYNEQFF
TRBJ2-1	12	.	.	TRBV28	TGTGCCAGCAGCCTCCCCGCGGGTGAGCAGTTCTTC	CASSLPAGEQFF
TRBJ2-7	15	TRBD2	.	TRBV9	TGTGCCAGCAGCCCTTTGGGACTAGGCTCCTACGAGCAGTACTTC	CASSPLGLGSYEQYF
TRBJ2-1	15	TRBD2	.	TRBV5-4	TGTGCCAGCAGCTTGGTTAGCGGGAGCGGACATGAGCAGTTCTTC	CASSLVSGSGHEQFF
TRBJ2-7	12	.	.	TRBV7-2	TGTGCCAGCAGAGCCTTGCGGGGCGAGCAGTACTTC	CASRALRGEQYF
TRBJ2-7	12	.	.	TRBV2	TGTGCCATCACAGGAGTTTCCTACGAGCAGTACTTC	CAITGVSYEQYF
TRBJ1-5	15	.	.	TRBV6-1	TGTGCCAGCAGTGAAGCGGTAACGGGGAGTCAGCCCCAGCATTTT	CASSEAVTGSQPQHF
TRBJ2-7	11	.	.	TRBV29-1	TGCAGCGCCGGGACACCTAGAGAGCAGTACTTC	CSAGTPREQYF
TRBJ2-7	16	.	.	TRBV4-1	TGCGCCAGCAGCCAAGTAGTGGCAGGGTCTCTCTACGAGCAGTACTTC	CASSQVVAGSLYEQYF
TRBJ1-1	13	TRBD1	.	TRBV11-2	TGTGCCAGCACCGACAGGGGAAGAACTGAAGCTTTCTTT	CASTDRGRTEAFF
TRBJ2-2	13	TRBD2	.	TRBV30	TGTGCCTGGAGCCTGGGGGGGACCGGGGAGCTGTTTTTT	CAWSLGGTGELFF
TRBJ1-5	13	.	few	TRBV11-2	TGTGCCAGCAGCTTCAGTAGGAATCAGCCCCAGCATTTT	CASSFSRNQPQHF
TRBJ2-5	10	.	.	TRBV20-1	TGCAGTGCTAGAGGAGGTGAGCAGTACTTC	CSARGGEQYF
TRBJ1-2	15	TRBD1	.	TRBV2	TGTGCCAGCAGTGAAGGTACAGGGGGCCTCTACGGCTACACCTTC	CASSEGTGGLYGYTF
TRBJ2-3	16	.	.	TRBV10-3	TGTGCCATCAGTGAGTCGTTTAGCGGAATCACAGATACGCAGTATTTT	CAISESFSGITDTQYF
TRBJ2-7	13	.	.	TRBV4-3	TGCGCCAGCAGCCAAGTTCTAGGGAACGAGCAGTACTTC	CASSQVLGNEQYF
TRBJ2-3	17	.	.	TRBV28	TGTGCCAGCAGTTACCCTACGCTCGGGTGGTCCACAGATACGCAGTATTTT	CASSYPTLGWSTDTQYF
TRBJ2-3	14	TRBD2	.	TRBV5-1	TGCGCCAGCTCCTTAGCGGGAGGGGCAGATACGCAGTATTTT	CASSLAGGADTQYF
TRBJ2-7	15	.	.	TRBV9	TGTGCCAGCAGCGTAGATCCGACATACTCCTACGAGCAGTACTTC	CASSVDPTYSYEQYF